This TCR beta chain emerged from a study of control samples from healthy donors and cancer patients. TCRdb's table, derived via immunoSEQ multiplex PCR, lists solely in-frame clones and lacks some. The profile shows tens of thousands of clones, approximately 91% of them singletons. The sample was blood. The sequence derives from a man aged 50-60 years in good health.

CDR3 bases: TGTGCCAGCTCACCCGTCGAGGGATACGAGCAGTACTTC. This codes for CASSPVEGYEQYF. This chain joins TRBV18 and TRBJ2-7; possible D gene TRBD2, 5 bases. This CDR3 has 13 residues. Germline CDR1 is KGHSH and CDR2 is LQKENI. Trimming left V 3 bases short and J 4 bases short, with 10 bases between.